These 19 T cell receptor beta chains were sequenced from one sample in a study of cytomegalovirus exposure and HLA in healthy donors. The PCR made use of 60 Vbeta and 13 Jbeta primers. TCRdb's copy holds only in-frame clones and misses some; the assay was immunoSEQ multiplex PCR. The sample records 130,000 or so clones, about 77% being singletons. The sequencing input was PBMCs. These receptors originate from a woman aged 35 to 49 in good health and CMV-seronegative.

The chain couples TRBV7-9 to TRBJ1-4, with 7 bases lining up with TRBD1. Looked up from germline, CDR1 is SEHNR and CDR2 is FQNEAQ (reference sequence). Losses at the gene ends were 5 bases for V and 0 bases for J; bases not matched to a gene: 6. CDR3 length equals 16 residues. The CDR3 loop is CASSRTGEATNEKLFF. The DNA for the CDR3 is TGTGCCAGCAGCAGAACAGGGGAGGCAACTAATGAAAAACTGTTTTTT.

V gene TRBV2 combines with J gene TRBJ1-1; D ambiguous. The CDR3 is 14 residues long. V lost 4 bases to trimming and J lost 0 bases, with 9 bases between them. Germline loops: CDR1 SNHLY, CDR2 FYNNEI. CDR3 nucleotide sequence: TGTGCCAGCAGTGTACAGAACATGAACACTGAAGCTTTCTTT. This sequence encodes CASSVQNMNTEAFF.

This CDR3 is CASSYSSSTGNTIYF. The CDR3 DNA reads TGTGCCAGCAGTTACTCGAGTAGTACTGGAAACACCATATATTTT. This sequence joins TRBV6-6 and TRBJ1-3, with no clear D. The CDR3 extends over 15 amino acids. V was trimmed by 0 bases and J by 2 bases, leaving 8 bases between them. Germline CDR1 reads MNHNY; CDR2 reads SVGAGI (reference sequence).

The chain uses TRBV4-3 and TRBJ1-5; a possible D gene is TRBD1 (5 bases). The CDR3 loop spans 17 amino acids. The V end was cut by 1 base, the J end by 7 bases, with 20 bases between. The germline gives CDR1 LGHNA, CDR2 YSLEER. DNA of the CDR3: TGCGCCAGCAGCCAAGGATGGCAGGGCGTCGTTCCACAGCCCCAGCATTTT. This translates into CASSQGWQGVVPQPQHF.

V and J are TRBV5-1 and TRBJ1-1, with a tentative D call TRBD1 (5 bases). V dropped 0 bases and J dropped 4 bases, with 7 bases sitting between them. This CDR3 has 13 residues. Germline CDR1 SGHRS, CDR2 YFSETQ. In DNA, the CDR3 is TGCGCCAGCAGCTTGGATGACAGCACTGAAGCTTTCTTT. This sequence encodes CASSLDDSTEAFF.

This clone has more than one count but fewer than ten. V usage is TRBV4-3 and J usage is TRBJ1-3, with D tentatively TRBD1 (5 bases). Germline CDR1 LGHNA, CDR2 YSLEER. The CDR3 contains 15 residues. V was cut by 0 bases and J by 6 bases, with 12 bases left in between. For the CDR3, the DNA is TGCGCCAGCAGCCAAGAGGGGCATAAACTAAACACCATATATTTT. This encodes CASSQEGHKLNTIYF.

This chain connects TRBV14 to TRBJ2-7, with 7 bases identical to TRBD2. Germline loops: CDR1 SGHDN, CDR2 FVKESK. The CDR3 is made up of 15 amino acids. The V gene end was trimmed by 0 bases and the J gene end by 12 bases; junction bases not matched to a gene: 14. The CDR3: CASSQERVRGDEVYF. The CDR3 DNA reads TGTGCCAGCAGCCAAGAAAGGGTTCGGGGGGATGAGGTGTACTTC.

This rearrangement joins TRBV6-5 to TRBJ1-1; D is perhaps TRBD1 (5 bases). CDR3 length: 16 amino acids. Germline CDR1 MNHEY, CDR2 SVGAGI. Trimming removed 3 bases at V and 7 bases at J, with 21 bases between. This chain's CDR3 is CASSYGEVTARDEAFF. CDR3 sequence (DNA): TGTGCCAGCAGTTATGGGGAGGTGACAGCCCGAGATGAAGCTTTCTTT.

The gene calls are TRBV9 and TRBJ1-4, with 11 bases that match TRBD1. The germline V gene encodes CDR1 SGDLS and CDR2 YYNGEE. This CDR3 contains 17 residues. V lost 6 bases and J lost 1; bases outside the gene matches: 8. The DNA of the CDR3 is TGTGCCAGCACCCCAGGGGGGACAGGGGGAACTAATGAAAAACTGTTTTTT. This gives the protein CASTPGGTGGTNEKLFF.

The rearrangement uses TRBV19 and TRBJ2-7, with 7 bases aligning to TRBD1. Losses at the gene ends were 6 bases for V and 3 bases for J; bases not matched to a gene: 8. The CDR3 consists of 14 residues. Germline CDR1 and CDR2: LNHDA and SQIVND (reference sequence). CDR3 nucleotides: TGTGCCAGTAGGCCACAGGGGTCTCTCTACGAGCAGTACTTC. Translation: CASRPQGSLYEQYF.

The V and J genes are TRBV6-1 and TRBJ2-7, with 8 nucleotides matching TRBD2. Looked up from germline, CDR1 is MNHNS and CDR2 is SASEGT. Trimming removed 11 bases from V and 3 bases from J; junction bases left unmatched: 0. This CDR3 spans 10 amino acids. The CDR3 reads CAAGGYEQYF. CDR3 in DNA: TGTGCCGCGGGGGGCTACGAGCAGTACTTC.

Here the CDR3 reads CASSIAPGQENTEAFF. CDR3 coding DNA: TGTGCCAGTAGTATAGCCCCGGGACAGGAGAACACTGAAGCTTTCTTT. The J gene is TRBJ1-1, the V gene TRBV19; TRBD1 matches at 8 bases. The germline V gene has CDR1 LNHDA and CDR2 SQIVND (reference sequence). CDR3 length equals 16 residues. V was clipped by 1 base and J by 1 base; unmatched bases: 5.

This clone turned up a few times. CDR3 region: CASSQDHRGGVYNEQFF. The DNA for the CDR3 is TGCGCCAGCAGCCAAGATCACCGCGGGGGGGTTTACAATGAGCAGTTCTTC. The chain is built from TRBV4-1 and TRBJ2-1; 9 nucleotides match TRBD2. J gave up 4 bases and V 0 bases, and 7 bases lay outside the gene matches. This CDR3 has 17 residues. Germline CDR1 and CDR2: MGHRA and YSYEKL.

This clone was seen a single time. The chain couples TRBV6-5 to TRBJ1-2; D might be TRBD1 (5 bases). With 3 bases removed from V and 2 bases from J, the gap between germline ends came to 7 bases. From germline, CDR1 is MNHEY and CDR2 SVGAGI. The CDR3 consists of 13 residues. CDR3 DNA sequence: TGTGCCAGCAGTTATGACAGAAACTATGGCTACACCTTC. It translates to CASSYDRNYGYTF.

The chain uses TRBV7-8 and TRBJ1-1; D call uncertain. The V end lost 4 bases, the J end lost 5 bases, and 11 bases lay between the germline ends. Per germline, CDR1 SGHVS and CDR2 FQNEAQ. The CDR3 extends over 13 amino acids. The CDR3 sequence is CASSSMRGTEAFF. In DNA, the CDR3 is TGTGCCAGCAGCTCCATGAGAGGTACTGAAGCTTTCTTT.

The sample holds a few counts of this clone. The chain recombines TRBV6-5 with TRBJ2-3, with D perhaps TRBD2 (6 bases). This CDR3 contains 16 residues. The germline CDR1 and CDR2 sequences are MNHEY and SVGAGI. Deletions cut 2 bases from V and 7 bases from J, with 19 bases between. As DNA, the CDR3 is TGTGCCAGCAGTTACGCGGGACTTAGCCCCATACATACGCAGTATTTT. It codes for CASSYAGLSPIHTQYF.

The V call is TRBV15, the J call TRBJ1-5; 10 bases are a match to TRBD1. Looked up from germline, CDR1 is LNHNV and CDR2 is YYDKDF (reference sequence). The CDR3 covers 15 residues. V lost 1 base to trimming and J lost 4 bases; unmatched junction nucleotides: 1. CDR3 protein: CATSRGTGGNQPQHF. The CDR3 bases are TGTGCCACCAGCAGAGGGACAGGGGGAAATCAGCCCCAGCATTTT.

V usage is TRBV5-4 and J usage is TRBJ1-1; D gene ambiguous. This CDR3 is built from 15 residues. Trimming removed 0 bases from V and 5 bases from J, with 14 bases in between. The germline V gene encodes CDR1 SGHNT and CDR2 YYREEE (reference sequence). CDR3 sequence: CASSLDIIRVTEAFF. The CDR3, as DNA: TGTGCCAGCAGCTTGGACATTATACGGGTAACTGAAGCTTTCTTT. The full variable domain, completed using reference TRBV5-4 and TRBJ1-1, is ETGVTQSPTHLIKTRGQQVTLRCSSQSGHNTVSWYQQALGQGPQFIFQYYREEENGRGNFPPRFSGLQFPNYSSELNVNALELDDSALYLCASSLDIIRVTEAFFGQGTRLTVV.

Notes on this clone: Mismatch with germline at one junction end may stem from a read error. This chain joins TRBV30 and TRBJ2-5; D is unclear. CDR1 is GTSNPN, CDR2 SVGIG, per germline (reference sequence). CDR3 length: 12 residues. The CDR3 DNA reads as TGTGCCTGGGGAAATACCTACGGGTTTAGGAACTTC. It is translated as CAWGNTYGFRNF. The full variable domain, completed using reference TRBV30 and TRBJ2-5, is SQTIHQWPATLVQPVGSPLSLECTVEGTSNPNLYWYRQAAGRGLQLLFYSVGIGQISSEVPQNLSASRPQDRQFILSSKKLLLSDSGFYLCAWGNTYGFRNFGPGTRLLVL.